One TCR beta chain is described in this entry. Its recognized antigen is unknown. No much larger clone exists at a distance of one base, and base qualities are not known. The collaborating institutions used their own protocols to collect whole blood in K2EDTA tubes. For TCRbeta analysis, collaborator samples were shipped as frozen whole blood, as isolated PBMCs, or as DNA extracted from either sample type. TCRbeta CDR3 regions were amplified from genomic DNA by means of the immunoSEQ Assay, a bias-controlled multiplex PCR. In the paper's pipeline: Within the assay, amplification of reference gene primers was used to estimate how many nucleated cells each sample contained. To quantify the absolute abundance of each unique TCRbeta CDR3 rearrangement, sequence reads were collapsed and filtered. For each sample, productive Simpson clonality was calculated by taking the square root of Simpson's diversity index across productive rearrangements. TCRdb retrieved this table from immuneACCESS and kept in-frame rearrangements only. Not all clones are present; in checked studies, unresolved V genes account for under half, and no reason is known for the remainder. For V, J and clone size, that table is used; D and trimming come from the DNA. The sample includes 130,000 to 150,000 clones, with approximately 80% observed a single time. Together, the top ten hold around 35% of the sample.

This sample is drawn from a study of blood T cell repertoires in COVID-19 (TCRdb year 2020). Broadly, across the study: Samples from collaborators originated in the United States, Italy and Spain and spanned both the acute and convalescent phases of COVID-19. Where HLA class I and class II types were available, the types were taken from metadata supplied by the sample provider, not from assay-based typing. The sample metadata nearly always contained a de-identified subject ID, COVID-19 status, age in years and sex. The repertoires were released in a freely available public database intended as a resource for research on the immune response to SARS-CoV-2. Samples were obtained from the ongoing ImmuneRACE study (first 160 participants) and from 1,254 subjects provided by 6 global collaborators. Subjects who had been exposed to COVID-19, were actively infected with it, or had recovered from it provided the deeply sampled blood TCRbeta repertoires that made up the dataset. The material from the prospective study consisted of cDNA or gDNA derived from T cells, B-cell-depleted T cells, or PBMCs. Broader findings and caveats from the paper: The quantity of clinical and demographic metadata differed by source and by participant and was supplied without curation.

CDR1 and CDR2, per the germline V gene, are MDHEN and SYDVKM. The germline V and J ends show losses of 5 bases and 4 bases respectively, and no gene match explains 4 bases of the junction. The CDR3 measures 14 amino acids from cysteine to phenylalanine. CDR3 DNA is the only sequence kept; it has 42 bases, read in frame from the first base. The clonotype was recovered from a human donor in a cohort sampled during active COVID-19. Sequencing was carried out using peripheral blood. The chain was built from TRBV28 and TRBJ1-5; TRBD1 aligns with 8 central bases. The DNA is TGTGCCAGCAGTATCCACAGGGGGAATCAGCCCCAGCATTTT. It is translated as CASSIHRGNQPQHF.